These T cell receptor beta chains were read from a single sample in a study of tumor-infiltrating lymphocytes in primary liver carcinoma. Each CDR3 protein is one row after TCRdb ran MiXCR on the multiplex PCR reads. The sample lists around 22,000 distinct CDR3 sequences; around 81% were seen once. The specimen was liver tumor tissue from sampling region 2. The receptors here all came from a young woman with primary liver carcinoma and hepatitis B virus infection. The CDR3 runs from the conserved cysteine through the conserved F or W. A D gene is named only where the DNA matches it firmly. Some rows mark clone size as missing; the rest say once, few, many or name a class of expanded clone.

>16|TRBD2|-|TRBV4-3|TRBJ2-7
CASNQDAGGSYNEQYF
TGCGCCAGCAACCAAGATGCGGGAGGCTCCTACAATGAGCAGTACTTC
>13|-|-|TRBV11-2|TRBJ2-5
CANSPRQIETQCF
TGTGCCAACAGCCCTAGACAGATAGAGACCCAGTGTTTC
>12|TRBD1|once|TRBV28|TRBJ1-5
CTSSVSGTGQHF
TGTACCAGCAGTGTTTCCGGGACAGGTCAGCATTTT
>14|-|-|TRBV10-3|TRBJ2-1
CAISPMAIRDEQFF
TGTGCCATCAGTCCCATGGCGATCCGTGATGAGCAGTTCTTC
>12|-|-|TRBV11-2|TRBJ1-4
CAGSPWGGKLCF
TGTGCCGGCAGCCCTTGGGGGGGAAAACTGTGTTTT
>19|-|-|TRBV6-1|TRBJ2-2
CASSGTLPRGAANTGELFF
TGTGCCAGCAGTGGAACCCTTCCCCGTGGCGCCGCGAACACCGGGGAGCTGTTTTTT
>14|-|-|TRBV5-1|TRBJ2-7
CASSLDRFRQGLYF
TGCGCCAGCAGCTTGGACAGGTTTCGGCAAGGGCTGTACTTC
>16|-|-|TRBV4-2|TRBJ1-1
CASSPVMGRGNTEAFF
TGTGCAAGCAGCCCCGTCATGGGGAGAGGGAACACTGAAGCTTTCTTT
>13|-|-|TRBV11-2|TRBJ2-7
CTSSLESNYEQHF
TGTACCAGCAGCTTAGAGAGTAATTACGAGCAGCACTTC
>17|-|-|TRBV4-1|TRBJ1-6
CASSQGPPRETNSPLHF
TGCGCTAGCAGCCAAGGCCCCCCCCGGGAGACTAATTCACCCCTCCACTTT
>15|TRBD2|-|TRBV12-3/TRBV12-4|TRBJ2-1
CTSSVSGTSGLEQFF
TGTACCAGCAGCGTGTCCGGGACTAGCGGACTTGAGCAATTCTTC
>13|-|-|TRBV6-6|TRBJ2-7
CANRPGETYEQYF
TGTGCCAACAGGCCCGGAGAGACATACGAGCAGTACTTC
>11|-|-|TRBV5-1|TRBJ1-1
CASSFGNEAFF
TGCGCCAGCAGCTTCGGTAATGAAGCCTTCTTT
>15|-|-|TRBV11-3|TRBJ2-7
CASSLDRDFSDEQYF
TGTGCCAGCAGCTTAGACCGGGACTTCTCCGACGAGCAGTATTTC
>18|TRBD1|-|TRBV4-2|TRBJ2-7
CGSSQIHLGQGGPREQYF
TGTGGCAGCAGCCAGATACACCTAGGACAGGGGGGACCGCGCGAGCAGTACTTC
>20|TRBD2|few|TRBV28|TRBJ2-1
CANSSPPSVLAGGSPNEQFF
TGTGCCAACAGTTCTCCCCCTTCGGTTTTAGCGGGAGGCAGCCCCAATGAGCAGTTCTTC
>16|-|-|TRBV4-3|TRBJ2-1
CASNQYAGSSYNEQFF
TGCGCAAGCAACCAATATGCGGGAAGCTCCTACAATGAGCAGTTCTTC
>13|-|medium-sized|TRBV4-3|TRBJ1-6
CASSHGEASPLHF
TGCGCCAGCAGCCATGGAGAGGCTTCACCCCTCCACTTT
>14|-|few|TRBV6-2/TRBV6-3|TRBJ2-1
CASSYRSVYNEQFF
TGTGCCAGCAGTTACCGTAGCGTCTACAATGAGCAGTTCTTC
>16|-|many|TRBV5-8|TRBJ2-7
CASSLLRGDISYEQYF
TGTGCCAGCAGCTTGCTCAGGGGCGATATCTCCTACGAGCAGTACTTC
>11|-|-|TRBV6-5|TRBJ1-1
CASSYAIVVFF
TGTGCCAGCAGTTACGCAATTGTAGTTTTCTTT
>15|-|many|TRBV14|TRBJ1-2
CASSQDRADWRGYTF
TGTGCCAGCAGCCAAGATCGAGCGGACTGGAGGGGCTACACCTTC
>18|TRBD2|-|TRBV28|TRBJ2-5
CASSLTCTGLAVQETQYF
TGTGCCAGCAGTTTAACGTGTACGGGACTAGCGGTGCAAGAGACCCAGTACTTC
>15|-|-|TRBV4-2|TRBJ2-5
CVSSQDLGARETQYF
TGTGTCAGTAGCCAAGATCTGGGCGCACGGGAGACCCAGTACTTC
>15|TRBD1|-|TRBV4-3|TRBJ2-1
CASKNPDRGFNEQFF
TGCGCCAGCAAGAACCCGGACAGGGGTTTTAATGAGCAGTTCTTC
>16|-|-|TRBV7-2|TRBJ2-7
CVSSLAGRTLSYEQYF
TGTGTCAGCAGCTTAGCCGGGCGGACCCTAAGCTACGAGCAATACTTC
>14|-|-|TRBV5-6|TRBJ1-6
CASSVVALGSPLHF
TGTGCCAGCAGCGTAGTAGCATTGGGATCACCCCTCCACTTT
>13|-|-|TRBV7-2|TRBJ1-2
CTSSSQGGYGYTF
TGTACCAGCAGCTCCCAGGGAGGATATGGCTACACCTTC
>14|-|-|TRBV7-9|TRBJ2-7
CASSLALTGNEHYF
TGTGCCAGCAGCTTAGCGCTTACGGGGAACGAGCACTACTTC